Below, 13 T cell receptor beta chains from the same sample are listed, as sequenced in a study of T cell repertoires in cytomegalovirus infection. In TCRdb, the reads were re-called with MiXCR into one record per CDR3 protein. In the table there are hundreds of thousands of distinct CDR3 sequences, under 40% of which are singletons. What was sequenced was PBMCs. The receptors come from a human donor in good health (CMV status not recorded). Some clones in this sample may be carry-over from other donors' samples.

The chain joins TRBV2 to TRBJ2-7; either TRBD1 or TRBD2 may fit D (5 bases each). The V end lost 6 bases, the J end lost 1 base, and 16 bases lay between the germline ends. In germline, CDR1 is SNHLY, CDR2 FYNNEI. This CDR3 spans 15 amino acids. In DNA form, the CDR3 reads TGTGCCAGCAGGGACTCGGGACGGAATTCCTACGAGCAGTACTTC. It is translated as CASRDSGRNSYEQYF. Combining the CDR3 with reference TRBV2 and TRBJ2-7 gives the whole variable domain EPEVTQTPSHQVTQMGQEVILRCVPISNHLYFYWYRQILGQKVEFLVSFYNNEISEKSEIFDDQFSVERPDGSNFTLKIRSTKLEDSAMYFCASRDSGRNSYEQYFGPGTRLTVT.

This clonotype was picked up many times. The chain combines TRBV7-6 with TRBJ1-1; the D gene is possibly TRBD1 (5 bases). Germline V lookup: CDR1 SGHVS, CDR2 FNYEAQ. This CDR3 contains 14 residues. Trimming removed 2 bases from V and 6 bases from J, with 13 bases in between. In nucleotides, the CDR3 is TGTGCCAGCAGCTTATCGCAGGGTGGGGCTGAAGCTTTCTTT. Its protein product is CASSLSQGGAEAFF.

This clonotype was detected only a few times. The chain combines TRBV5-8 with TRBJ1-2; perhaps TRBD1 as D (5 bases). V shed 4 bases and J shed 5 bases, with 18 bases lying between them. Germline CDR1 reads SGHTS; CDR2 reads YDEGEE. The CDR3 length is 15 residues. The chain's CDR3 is CASSEWDRPSYGYTF. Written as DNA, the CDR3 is TGTGCCAGCAGCGAGTGGGACCGGCCGTCGTATGGCTACACCTTC. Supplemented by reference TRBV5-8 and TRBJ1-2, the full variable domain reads EAGVTQSPTHLIKTRGQQATLRCSPISGHTSVYWYQQALGLGLQFLLWYDEGEERNRGNFPPRFSGRQFPNYSSELNVNALELEDSALYLCASSEWDRPSYGYTFGSGTRLTVV.

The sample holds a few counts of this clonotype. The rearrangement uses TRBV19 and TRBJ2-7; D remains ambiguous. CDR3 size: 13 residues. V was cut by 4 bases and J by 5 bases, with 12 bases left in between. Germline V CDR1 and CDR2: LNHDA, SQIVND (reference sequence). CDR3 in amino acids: CASSTTWVDEQYF. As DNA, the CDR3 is TGTGCCAGTAGTACGACCTGGGTAGACGAGCAGTACTTC.

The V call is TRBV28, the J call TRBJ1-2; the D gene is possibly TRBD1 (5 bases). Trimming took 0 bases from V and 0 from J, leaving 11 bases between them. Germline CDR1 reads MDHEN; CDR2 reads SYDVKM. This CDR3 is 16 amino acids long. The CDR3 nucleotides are TGTGCCAGCAGTTTATGGCAGGGACCTTCTAACTATGGCTACACCTTC. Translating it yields CASSLWQGPSNYGYTF.

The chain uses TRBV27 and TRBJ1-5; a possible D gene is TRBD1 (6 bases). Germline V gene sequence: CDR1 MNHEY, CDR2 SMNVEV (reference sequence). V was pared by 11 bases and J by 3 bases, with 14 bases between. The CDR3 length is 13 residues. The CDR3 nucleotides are TGTGCCTCGACTACAGGGTACAATCAGCCCCAGCATTTT. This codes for CASTTGYNQPQHF.

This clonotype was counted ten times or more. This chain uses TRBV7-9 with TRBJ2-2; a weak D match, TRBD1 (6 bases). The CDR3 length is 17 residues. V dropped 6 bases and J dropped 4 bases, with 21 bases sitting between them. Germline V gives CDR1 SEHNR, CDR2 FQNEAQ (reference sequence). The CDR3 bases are TGTGCCAGCAGTCCCGGTCTTAGGACAGTAGGCACCGGGGAGCTGTTTTTT. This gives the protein CASSPGLRTVGTGELFF. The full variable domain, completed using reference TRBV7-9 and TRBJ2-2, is DTGVSQNPRHKITKRGQNVTFRCDPISEHNRLYWYRQTLGQGPEFLTYFQNEAQLEKSRLLSDRFSAERPKGSFSTLEIQRTEQGDSAMYLCASSPGLRTVGTGELFFGEGSRLTVL.

Written as DNA, the CDR3 is TGTGCCACCAGCGGAGGGACAGACAATGAGCAGTTCTTC. Translating it yields CATSGGTDNEQFF. The chain employs TRBV15 and TRBJ2-1; TRBD1 might be the D (7 bases). This CDR3 spans 13 amino acids. CDR1 is LNHNV and CDR2 is YYDKDF in the germline V gene (reference sequence). Trimming left V 5 bases short and J 5 bases short, with 10 bases between.

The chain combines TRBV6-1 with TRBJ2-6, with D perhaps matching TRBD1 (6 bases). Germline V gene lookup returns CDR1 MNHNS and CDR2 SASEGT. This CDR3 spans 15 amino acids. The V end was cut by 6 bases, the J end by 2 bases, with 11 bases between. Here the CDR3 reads CASSEAGAGANVLTF. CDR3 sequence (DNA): TGTGCCAGCAGCGAGGCAGGGGCTGGGGCCAACGTCCTGACTTTC.

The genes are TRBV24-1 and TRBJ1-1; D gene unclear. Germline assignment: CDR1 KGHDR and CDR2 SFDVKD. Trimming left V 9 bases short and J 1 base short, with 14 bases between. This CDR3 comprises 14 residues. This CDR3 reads CATGHWSSNTEAFF. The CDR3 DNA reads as TGTGCCACCGGCCATTGGAGTTCGAACACTGAAGCTTTCTTT.

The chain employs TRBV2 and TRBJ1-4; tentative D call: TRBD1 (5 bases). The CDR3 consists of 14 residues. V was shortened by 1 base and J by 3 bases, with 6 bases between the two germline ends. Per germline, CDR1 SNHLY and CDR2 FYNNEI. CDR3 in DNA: TGTGCCAGCAGTGAAGGGGGGGCTAATGAAAAACTGTTTTTT. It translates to CASSEGGANEKLFF.

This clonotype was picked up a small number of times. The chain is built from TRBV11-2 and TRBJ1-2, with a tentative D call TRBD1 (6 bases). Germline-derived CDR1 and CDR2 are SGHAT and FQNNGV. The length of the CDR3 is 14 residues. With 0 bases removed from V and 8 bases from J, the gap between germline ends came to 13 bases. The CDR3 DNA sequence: TGTGCCAGCAGCTTAGACAGGGGCGCCTGGGGCTACACCTTC. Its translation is CASSLDRGAWGYTF.

CDR3 bases: TGTGCCAGCAGTGCCGCAGATAGGGTCACTGAAGCTTTCTTT. Its protein is CASSAADRVTEAFF. V and J are TRBV12-3 or TRBV12-4 and TRBJ1-1, with D unresolved. The length of the CDR3 is 14 residues. V was trimmed by 5 bases and J by 4 bases, leaving 14 bases between them.